The clone carrying this T cell receptor beta chain was counted between two and nine times. The antigen remains unidentified. The sample carries other DNA sequences with the same CDR3. The entry originates in a study of beta chain features in type 1 diabetes. Study-wide findings and caveats: In these data, an HLA type influence on TCRB rearrangement remained unresolved. A PCR bias possibly favoring shorter templates would apply equally to patients and controls.

The germline V and J ends were trimmed by 1 base and 1 base, with 5 bases remaining between them. The V gene's germline CDR1 is KGHSH and CDR2 LQKENI. This CDR3 spans 13 amino acids. Sequencing targeted expressed TCRB transcripts, as all isolated RNA had been reverse transcribed. The repertoire was sequenced with immunoSEQ multiplex PCR; TCRdb's copy has only in-frame clones and lacks some. Of 810,000 or so clones detected, 17% appear once; the ten largest clones hold 0.02% to 0.03%. The sequenced sample consisted of naive CD4+ T cells from blood. This receptor was taken from a woman under 30 in good health. This chain joins TRBV18 and TRBJ2-7; D not certain. Written as DNA, the CDR3 is TGTGCCAGCTCACCACTGGGTTCCTACGAGCAGTACTTC. Its protein is CASSPLGSYEQYF.